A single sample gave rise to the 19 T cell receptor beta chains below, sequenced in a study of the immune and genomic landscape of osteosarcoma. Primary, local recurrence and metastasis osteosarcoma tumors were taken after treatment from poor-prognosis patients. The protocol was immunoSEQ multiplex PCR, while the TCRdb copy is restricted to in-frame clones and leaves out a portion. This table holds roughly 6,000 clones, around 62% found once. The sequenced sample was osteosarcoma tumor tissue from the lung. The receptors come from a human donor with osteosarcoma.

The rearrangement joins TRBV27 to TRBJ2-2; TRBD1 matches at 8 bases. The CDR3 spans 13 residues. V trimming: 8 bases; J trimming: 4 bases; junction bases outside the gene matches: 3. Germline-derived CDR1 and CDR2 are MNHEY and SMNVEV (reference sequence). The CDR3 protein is CASRTGGTGELFF. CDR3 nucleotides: TGTGCCAGCCGAACAGGGGGCACCGGGGAGCTGTTTTTT.

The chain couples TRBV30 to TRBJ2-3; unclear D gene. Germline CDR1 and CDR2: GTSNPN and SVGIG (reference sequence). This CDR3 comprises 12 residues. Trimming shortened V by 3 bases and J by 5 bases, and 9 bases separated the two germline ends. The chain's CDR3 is CAWSPLGDTQYF. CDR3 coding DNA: TGTGCCTGGAGCCCCCTAGGAGATACGCAGTATTTT.

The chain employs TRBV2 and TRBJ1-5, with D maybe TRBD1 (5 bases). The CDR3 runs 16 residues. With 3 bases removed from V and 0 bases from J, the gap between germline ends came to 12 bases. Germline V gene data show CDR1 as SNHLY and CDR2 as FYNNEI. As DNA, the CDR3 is TGTGCCAGCAGTGAGACACGCGGGGGTAGCAATCAGCCCCAGCATTTT. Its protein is CASSETRGGSNQPQHF.

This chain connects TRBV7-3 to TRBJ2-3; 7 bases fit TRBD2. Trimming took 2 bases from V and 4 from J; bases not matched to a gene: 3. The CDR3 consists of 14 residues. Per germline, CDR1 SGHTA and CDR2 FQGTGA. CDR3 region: CASSLGGRADTQYF. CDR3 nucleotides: TGTGCCAGCAGCTTAGGCGGGAGAGCAGATACGCAGTATTTT.

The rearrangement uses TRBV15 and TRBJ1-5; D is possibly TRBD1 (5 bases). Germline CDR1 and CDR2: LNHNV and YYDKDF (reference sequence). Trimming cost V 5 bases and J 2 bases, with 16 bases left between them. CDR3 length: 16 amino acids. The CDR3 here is CATSREGGARNQPQHF. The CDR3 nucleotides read TGTGCCACCAGCCGGGAGGGAGGGGCGCGCAATCAGCCCCAGCATTTT.

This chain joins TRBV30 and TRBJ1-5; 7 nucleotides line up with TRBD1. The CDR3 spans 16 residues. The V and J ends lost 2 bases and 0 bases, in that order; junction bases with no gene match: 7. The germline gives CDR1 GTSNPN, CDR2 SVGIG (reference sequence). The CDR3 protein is CAWSKGGGYSNQPQHF. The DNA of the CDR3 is TGTGCCTGGAGTAAAGGGGGCGGGTATAGCAATCAGCCCCAGCATTTT. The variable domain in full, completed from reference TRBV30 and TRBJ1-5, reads SQTIHQWPATLVQPVGSPLSLECTVEGTSNPNLYWYRQAAGRGLQLLFYSVGIGQISSEVPQNLSASRPQDRQFILSSKKLLLSDSGFYLCAWSKGGGYSNQPQHFGDGTRLSIL.

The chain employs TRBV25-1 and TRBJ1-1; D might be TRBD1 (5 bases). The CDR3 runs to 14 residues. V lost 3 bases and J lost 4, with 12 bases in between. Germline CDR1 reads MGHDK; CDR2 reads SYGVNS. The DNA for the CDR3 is TGTGCCAGCAGTGAGGGGGGGAGGGGCACTGAAGCTTTCTTT. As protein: CASSEGGRGTEAFF.

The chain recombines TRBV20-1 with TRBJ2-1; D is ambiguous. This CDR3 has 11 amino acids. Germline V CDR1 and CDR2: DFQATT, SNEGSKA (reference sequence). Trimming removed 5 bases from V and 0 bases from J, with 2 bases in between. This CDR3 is CSADSYNEQFF. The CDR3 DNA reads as TGCAGTGCTGACTCCTACAATGAGCAGTTCTTC.

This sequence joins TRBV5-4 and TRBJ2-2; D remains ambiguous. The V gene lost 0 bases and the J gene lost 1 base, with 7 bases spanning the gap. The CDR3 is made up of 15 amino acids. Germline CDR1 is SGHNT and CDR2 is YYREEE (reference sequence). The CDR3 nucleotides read TGTGCCAGCAGCTTGGGCGGCGTGAACACCGGGGAGCTGTTTTTT. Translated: CASSLGGVNTGELFF.

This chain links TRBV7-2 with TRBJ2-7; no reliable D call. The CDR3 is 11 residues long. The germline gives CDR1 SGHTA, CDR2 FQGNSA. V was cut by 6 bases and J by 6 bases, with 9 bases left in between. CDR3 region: CASSSSLEQYF. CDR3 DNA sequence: TGTGCCAGCAGTTCCTCCCTCGAGCAGTACTTC. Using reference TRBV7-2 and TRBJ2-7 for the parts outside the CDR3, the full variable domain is GAGVSQSPSNKVTEKGKDVELRCDPISGHTALYWYRQSLGQGLEFLIYFQGNSAPDKSGLPSDRFSAERTGGSVSTLTIQRTQQEDSAVYLCASSSSLEQYFGPGTRLTVT.

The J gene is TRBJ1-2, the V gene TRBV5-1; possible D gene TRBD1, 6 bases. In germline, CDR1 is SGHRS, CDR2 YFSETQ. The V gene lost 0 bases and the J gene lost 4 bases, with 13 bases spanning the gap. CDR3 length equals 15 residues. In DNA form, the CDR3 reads TGCGCCAGCAGCTTGGACAGGGATTATACCTATGGCTACACCTTC. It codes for CASSLDRDYTYGYTF.

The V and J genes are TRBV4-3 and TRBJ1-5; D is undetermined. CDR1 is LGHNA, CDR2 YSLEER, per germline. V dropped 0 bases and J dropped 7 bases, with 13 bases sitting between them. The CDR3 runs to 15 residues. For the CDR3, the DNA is TGCGCCAGCAGCCAAGATGGGATGGTCCGGCAGCCCCAGCATTTT. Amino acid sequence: CASSQDGMVRQPQHF.

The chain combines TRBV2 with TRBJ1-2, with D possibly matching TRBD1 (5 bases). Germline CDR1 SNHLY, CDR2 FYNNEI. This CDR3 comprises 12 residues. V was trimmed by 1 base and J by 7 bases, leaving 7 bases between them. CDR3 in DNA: TGTGCCAGCAGTGAAGGCAGGGTTGGCTACACCTTC. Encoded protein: CASSEGRVGYTF.

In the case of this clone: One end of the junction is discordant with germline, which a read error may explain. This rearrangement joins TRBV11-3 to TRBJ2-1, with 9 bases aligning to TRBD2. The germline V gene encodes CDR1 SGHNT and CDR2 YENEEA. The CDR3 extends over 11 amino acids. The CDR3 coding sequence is TGTGCCAGTCGTATAGCGGGAGCAGGGCTCTTC. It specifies CASRIAGAGLF.

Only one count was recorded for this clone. The CDR3 sequence: CASSIGPGPNYGYTF. In DNA form, the CDR3 reads TGTGCCAGTAGTATAGGTCCTGGCCCCAACTATGGCTACACCTTC. This chain joins TRBV19 and TRBJ1-2; D gene ambiguous. The germline V and J ends were trimmed by 1 base and 2 bases, with 11 bases remaining between them. CDR1 and CDR2 (germline): LNHDA, SQIVND (reference sequence). The CDR3 has 15 residues.

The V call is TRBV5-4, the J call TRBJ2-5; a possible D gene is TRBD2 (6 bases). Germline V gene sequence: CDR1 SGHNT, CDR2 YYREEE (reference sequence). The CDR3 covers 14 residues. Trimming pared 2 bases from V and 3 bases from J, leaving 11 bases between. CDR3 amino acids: CASSFGGAEETQYF. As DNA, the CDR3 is TGTGCCAGCAGCTTTGGAGGGGCTGAAGAGACCCAGTACTTC.

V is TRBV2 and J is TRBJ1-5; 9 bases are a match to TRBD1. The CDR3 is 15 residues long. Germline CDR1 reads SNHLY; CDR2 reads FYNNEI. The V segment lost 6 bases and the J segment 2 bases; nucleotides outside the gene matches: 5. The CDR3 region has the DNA TGTGCCAGCAGACGTGGGGACAGGGGCAATCAGCCCCAGCATTTT. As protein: CASRRGDRGNQPQHF.

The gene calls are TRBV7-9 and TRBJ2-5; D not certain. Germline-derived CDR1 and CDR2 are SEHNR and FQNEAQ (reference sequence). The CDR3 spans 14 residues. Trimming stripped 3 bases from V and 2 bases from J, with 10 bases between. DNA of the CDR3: TGTGCCAGCAGCTTTGGTAACCTACAAGAGACCCAGTACTTC. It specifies CASSFGNLQETQYF.

The CDR3 nucleotides are TGTGCCAGCAGCCGGACAGGGTCTGACACCGGGGAGCTGTTTTTT. Residues: CASSRTGSDTGELFF. V is TRBV7-2 and J is TRBJ2-2; the match to TRBD1 covers 8 bases. Germline loops: CDR1 SGHTA, CDR2 FQGNSA. This CDR3 is built from 15 residues. J lost 3 bases, V lost 5 bases, and 5 bases had no gene match.